Below are 20 T cell receptor beta chains sequenced from a single sample in a study of T cell repertoires in cytomegalovirus infection. TCRdb re-analysed the reads in MiXCR, keeping a single row per CDR3 protein. The sample lists approximately 500,000 distinct CDR3 sequences; 16% were seen once. The sequencing sample was made of CD8+ T cells from PBMCs. The receptors were sampled from a human donor in good health (CMV status not recorded). Some clones in this sample may be carry-over from other donors' samples.

The chain couples TRBV19 to TRBJ2-7; D is perhaps TRBD2 (5 bases). The CDR3 spans 13 residues. The V end lost 5 bases, the J end lost 3 bases, and 11 bases lay between the germline ends. Germline V gene data show CDR1 as LNHDA and CDR2 as SQIVND (reference sequence). In DNA form, the CDR3 reads TGTGCCAGTAGTCGGGATGGCCTCTACGAGCAGTACTTC. Protein: CASSRDGLYEQYF.

This clonotype was observed a handful of times. The rearrangement joins TRBV3-1 to TRBJ2-1; D is perhaps TRBD1 (5 bases). This CDR3 comprises 15 residues. V shed 4 bases and J shed 4 bases, with 14 bases lying between them. Germline assignment: CDR1 LGHDT and CDR2 YNNKEL (reference sequence). The DNA of the CDR3 is TGTGCCAGCAGCCTTGGCCTCTCAGGGTACAATGAGCAGTTCTTC. Translating it yields CASSLGLSGYNEQFF.

This clonotype was observed at least ten times. An end of the junction differs from the germline gene, which may be a read error. The chain uses TRBV28 and TRBJ2-3, with 12 nucleotides matching TRBD2. The CDR3 runs to 19 residues. Germline CDR1 is MDHEN and CDR2 is SYDVKM. The CDR3 sequence: CAGRSSGGAGLMGTDTQYF. The CDR3 DNA sequence: TGTGCCGGCAGGTCTAGCGGGGGGGCCGGTTTAATGGGCACAGATACGCAGTATTTT.

This clonotype showed up many times. The chain uses TRBV4-1 and TRBJ1-2; possible D gene TRBD1, 5 bases. CDR3 length equals 14 residues. The V gene's germline CDR1 is MGHRA and CDR2 YSYEKL. The V end was cut by 4 bases, the J end by 5 bases, with 14 bases between. CDR3 amino acids: CASSPEGAPYGYTF. For the CDR3, the DNA is TGCGCCAGCAGCCCCGAAGGGGCGCCGTATGGCTACACCTTC.

This clonotype came up many times. The rearrangement uses TRBV7-9 and TRBJ2-1, with 10 bases that match TRBD2. The CDR3 spans 22 residues. V gave up 8 bases and J gave up 6 bases; unmatched junction bases: 31. The germline V gene encodes CDR1 SEHNR and CDR2 FQNEAQ (reference sequence). Written as DNA, the CDR3 is TGTGCCAGCGGCCACCGGGGGCCGCTAGCGGGAGAAGACTACTTACTCCTCAATGAGCAGTTCTTC. As protein: CASGHRGPLAGEDYLLLNEQFF.

This chain links TRBV3-1 with TRBJ2-2; possibly TRBD1 for D (6 bases). The V end lost 1 base, the J end lost 6 bases, and 15 bases lay between the germline ends. Germline V CDR1 and CDR2: LGHDT, YNNKEL (reference sequence). The CDR3 is 16 amino acids. CDR3 loop: CASSQVQGNGAGELFF. The CDR3 nucleotides read TGTGCCAGCAGCCAAGTACAGGGTAACGGCGCCGGGGAGCTGTTTTTT.

Ten or more counts support this clonotype. The chain couples TRBV7-8 to TRBJ1-5, with a weak D call TRBD1 (6 bases). The CDR3 contains 15 residues. V was clipped by 4 bases and J by 0 bases, with 10 bases between them. The germline V gene has CDR1 SGHVS and CDR2 FQNEAQ. CDR3 sequence (DNA): TGTGCCAGCAGCTCCGGACAGATTAGCAATCAGCCCCAGCATTTT. Its protein product is CASSSGQISNQPQHF.

This clonotype is a singleton in its sample. The CDR3 loop is CASSSLLGTEAFF. The CDR3 DNA reads as TGTGCCAGCAGCTCACTGCTCGGGACTGAAGCTTTCTTT. The V call is TRBV12-3 or TRBV12-4, the J call TRBJ1-1, with D unclear. Trimming took 6 bases from V and 5 from J, leaving 13 bases between them. The CDR3 spans 13 residues.

This clonotype was seen many times. The V gene is TRBV6-1, the J gene TRBJ2-1; D is unresolved. The CDR3 loop spans 18 amino acids. Trimming removed 1 base from V and 5 bases from J, with 21 bases in between. CDR1 is MNHNS, CDR2 SASEGT, per germline. CDR3: CASSEVSRWTRWDNEQFF. As DNA, the CDR3 is TGTGCCAGCAGTGAAGTCTCAAGGTGGACCCGATGGGACAATGAGCAGTTCTTC.

This sequence joins TRBV7-9 and TRBJ1-2; 9 bases match TRBD1. The CDR3 runs 14 residues. Trimming cost V 5 bases and J 7 bases; bases outside gene matches: 8. Germline V lookup: CDR1 SEHNR, CDR2 FQNEAQ (reference sequence). CDR3 in amino acids: CASSPRDREGGYTF. CDR3 DNA: TGTGCCAGCAGCCCCCGGGACAGGGAAGGTGGCTACACCTTC.

This clonotype occurred a few times. The V gene is TRBV6-5, the J gene TRBJ1-2, with D possibly being TRBD1 (5 bases). The ends were cut back, 7 bases at V and 4 bases at J, with 13 bases in the middle. Germline-derived CDR1 and CDR2 are MNHEY and SVGAGI. CDR3 size: 13 residues. CDR3 loop: CASMGGYGYGYTF. The CDR3 region has the DNA TGTGCCAGCATGGGGGGATATGGCTATGGCTACACCTTC.

This clonotype occurred a few times. The rearrangement uses TRBV30 and TRBJ1-1, with D possibly being TRBD1 (5 bases). The CDR3 loop spans 12 amino acids. The V end lost 8 bases, the J end lost 5 bases, and 15 bases lay between the germline ends. Germline loops: CDR1 GTSNPN, CDR2 SVGIG (reference sequence). CDR3 residues: CARGTGGTEAFF. The CDR3 DNA follows: TGTGCCCGGGGAACCGGGGGAACTGAAGCTTTCTTT.

CDR3 sequence: CSAIGTEGGPEKLFF. The CDR3 coding sequence is TGCAGTGCGATCGGGACAGAGGGGGGGCCAGAAAAACTGTTTTTT. This chain joins TRBV20-1 and TRBJ1-4; 7 bases align to TRBD1. Losses at the gene ends were 6 bases for V and 8 bases for J; bases not matched to a gene: 15. The CDR3 covers 15 residues. Germline V lookup: CDR1 DFQATT, CDR2 SNEGSKA (reference sequence).

This clonotype was counted between two and nine times. The chain recombines TRBV29-1 with TRBJ2-7; tentatively, D is TRBD1 or TRBD2 (5 bases each). Trimming removed 6 bases at V and 2 bases at J, with 11 bases between. CDR3 length equals 12 residues. The V gene's germline CDR1 is SQVTM and CDR2 ANQGSEA. This CDR3 reads CSVRDGTYEQYF. Here the CDR3 DNA reads TGCAGCGTGAGGGACGGGACCTACGAGCAGTACTTC.

The V call is TRBV20-1, the J call TRBJ2-7; TRBD1 matches at 7 bases. Germline CDR1 is DFQATT and CDR2 is SNEGSKA (reference sequence). The trim removed 5 bases at V and 3 bases at J, leaving 7 bases unmatched. The CDR3 consists of 13 residues. CDR3 bases: TGCAGTGCTGAGGAACAGGGGAACTACGAGCAGTACTTC. Its translation: CSAEEQGNYEQYF.

This clonotype has at least ten counts. V is TRBV7-3 and J is TRBJ2-3; D is ambiguous. The CDR3 contains 13 residues. V was clipped by 1 base and J by 4 bases, with 6 bases between them. Germline V gene lookup returns CDR1 SGHTA and CDR2 FQGTGA. The CDR3 here is CASSLKLSDTQYF. The CDR3 DNA reads as TGTGCCAGCAGCTTAAAACTCTCAGATACGCAGTATTTT.

This clonotype has only a few counts. The genes are TRBV19 and TRBJ1-1; D is uncertain. CDR1 is LNHDA and CDR2 is SQIVND in the germline V gene (reference sequence). V gave up 8 bases and J gave up 11 bases, with 15 bases separating them. The CDR3 totals 11 residues. CDR3 region: CASEHGRLAFF. The CDR3 DNA sequence: TGTGCCAGTGAGCATGGGCGGCTGGCTTTCTTT.

The table lists this clonotype with many counts. The V and J genes are TRBV7-9 and TRBJ1-6; D uncertain. Germline V gene lookup returns CDR1 SEHNR and CDR2 FQNEAQ (reference sequence). V shed 6 bases and J shed 7 bases, with 7 bases lying between them. The CDR3 runs to 12 residues. This CDR3 reads CASSQINSPLHF. The CDR3 coding sequence is TGTGCCAGCAGTCAAATAAATTCACCCCTCCACTTT.

The rearrangement links TRBV19 to TRBJ2-7, with 8 nucleotides matching TRBD2. The junction had 7 bases not matched to a gene; V was cut back by 5 bases and J by 7 bases. The CDR3 is 13 residues long. Per germline, CDR1 LNHDA and CDR2 SQIVND (reference sequence). Here the CDR3 DNA reads TGTGCCAGTAGTGAGCCGGGACTAGGGGAGCAGTACTTC. Its protein is CASSEPGLGEQYF.

V and J are TRBV15 and TRBJ1-5, with 10 bases fitting TRBD1. V shed 2 bases and J 2 bases; nucleotides not matched to a gene: 3. Per germline, CDR1 LNHNV and CDR2 YYDKDF (reference sequence). The CDR3 length is 16 residues. The DNA of the CDR3 is TGTGCCACCAGCAGACACGGGACAGGGGGCAATCAGCCCCAGCATTTT. It codes for CATSRHGTGGNQPQHF.